This T cell receptor beta chain was captured by sequencing in a study of early T cells in non-severe SARS-CoV-2 infection. CDR1 is KGHSH and CDR2 is LQKENI in the germline V gene. The CDR3 contains 13 residues. V was shortened by 5 bases and J by 7 bases, with 12 bases between the two germline ends. Individual cDNA molecules were tagged with unique molecular identifiers. TCRdb itself ran the 5' RACE reads through MiXCR, one entry per CDR3 protein. This table holds roughly 56,000 distinct CDR3 sequences, approximately 8.4% found once. This clonotype was recorded many times. The sample comprised whole blood. This sequence joins TRBV18 and TRBJ2-1, with a tentative D call TRBD2 (5 bases). The TCR was taken from an adult who was a healthcare worker with PCR-confirmed SARS-CoV-2 infection or an uninfected control (not recorded which). The CDR3 sequence is CASSSTRENEQFF. The CDR3 DNA is TGTGCCAGCTCATCTACTAGGGAGAATGAGCAGTTCTTC.